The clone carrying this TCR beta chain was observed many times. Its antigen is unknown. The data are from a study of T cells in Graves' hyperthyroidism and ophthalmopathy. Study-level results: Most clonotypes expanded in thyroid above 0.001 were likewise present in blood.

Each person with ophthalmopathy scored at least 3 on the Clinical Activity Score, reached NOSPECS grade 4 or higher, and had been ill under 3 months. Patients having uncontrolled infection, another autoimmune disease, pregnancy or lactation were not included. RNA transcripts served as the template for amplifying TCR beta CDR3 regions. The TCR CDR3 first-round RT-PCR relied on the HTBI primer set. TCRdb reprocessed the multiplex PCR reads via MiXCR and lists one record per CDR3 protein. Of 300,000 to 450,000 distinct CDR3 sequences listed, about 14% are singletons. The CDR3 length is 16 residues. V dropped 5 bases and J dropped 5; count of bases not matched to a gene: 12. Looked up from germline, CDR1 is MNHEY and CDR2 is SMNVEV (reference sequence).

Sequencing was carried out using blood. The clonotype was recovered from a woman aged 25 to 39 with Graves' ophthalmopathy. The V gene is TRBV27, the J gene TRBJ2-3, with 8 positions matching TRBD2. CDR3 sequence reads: CASSPITSAGGDTQYF. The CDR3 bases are TGTGCCAGCAGTCCTATAACTAGCGCGGGGGGAGATACGCAGTATTTT.